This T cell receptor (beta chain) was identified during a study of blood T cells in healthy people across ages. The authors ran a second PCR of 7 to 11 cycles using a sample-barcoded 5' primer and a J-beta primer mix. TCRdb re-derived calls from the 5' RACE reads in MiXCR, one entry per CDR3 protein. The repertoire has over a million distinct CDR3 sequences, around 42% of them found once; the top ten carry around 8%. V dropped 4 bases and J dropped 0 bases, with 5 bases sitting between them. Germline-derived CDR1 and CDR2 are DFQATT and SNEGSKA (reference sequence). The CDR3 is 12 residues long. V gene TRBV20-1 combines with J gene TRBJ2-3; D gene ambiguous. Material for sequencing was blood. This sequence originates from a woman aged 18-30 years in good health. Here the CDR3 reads CSAIASTDTQYF. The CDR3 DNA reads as TGCAGTGCTATAGCTAGCACAGATACGCAGTATTTT.